This passage covers 19 T cell receptor beta chains from one sample sequenced in a study of Ad26.COV2.S vaccination and SARS-CoV-2 variants. Treatment of the sample: roughly 20 received Ad26.COV2.S at low or high dose, single or two shots; about 5 received placebo; per-sample allocation not given. Sampling happened 63 days after the first vaccine or placebo injection. Sequenced by immunoSEQ multiplex PCR; TCRdb stores in-frame clones only, minus some. The sample lists approximately 420,000 clones, around 89% occurring once. This specimen consisted of peripheral blood, obtained in a trial of Ad26.COV2.S vaccine versus placebo. Source of these receptors: a person between 18 and 60 years old who received the Ad26.COV2.S COVID-19 vaccine or a placebo.

V and J are TRBV7-2 and TRBJ2-5, with D perhaps TRBD2 (5 bases). The CDR3 is 14 residues long. Germline V lookup: CDR1 SGHTA, CDR2 FQGNSA. V was cut by 0 bases and J by 5 bases, with 10 bases left in between. CDR3 region: CASSLAPRGETQYF. The CDR3 bases are TGTGCCAGCAGCTTAGCGCCTAGAGGGGAGACCCAGTACTTC. Filled out from reference TRBV7-2 and TRBJ2-5, the complete variable domain reads GAGVSQSPSNKVTEKGKDVELRCDPISGHTALYWYRQSLGQGLEFLIYFQGNSAPDKSGLPSDRFSAERTGGSVSTLTIQRTQQEDSAVYLCASSLAPRGETQYFGPGTRLLVL.

This sequence joins TRBV27 and TRBJ2-7; 9 positions match TRBD2. Trimming removed 2 bases from V and 7 bases from J; junction bases left unmatched: 9. The V gene's germline CDR1 is MNHEY and CDR2 SMNVEV (reference sequence). The CDR3 loop spans 15 amino acids. This CDR3 is CASSLKLAGRGEQYF. CDR3 nucleotide sequence: TGTGCCAGCAGTTTAAAGCTAGCGGGGCGAGGTGAGCAGTACTTC.

This clone was seen a single time. The chain uses TRBV3-1 (or the pseudogene TRBV3-2) and TRBJ1-4, with D possibly matching TRBD1 (6 bases). The CDR3 runs 15 residues. Germline assignment: CDR1 LGHDT and CDR2 YNNKEL (reference sequence). Trimming left V 5 bases short and J 8 bases short, with 18 bases between. The chain's CDR3 is CASSTQLGGREKLFF. The CDR3 region has the DNA TGTGCCAGCAGCACACAGCTTGGGGGCCGCGAAAAACTGTTTTTT.

This chain uses TRBV6-1 with TRBJ1-1; D unresolved. The CDR3 is 15 amino acids. Germline CDR1 and CDR2: MNHNS and SASEGT. Deletions cut 3 bases from V and 1 base from J, with 12 bases between. The CDR3 protein is CASSDPRTGNTEAFF. CDR3 sequence (DNA): TGTGCCAGCAGTGATCCCAGAACGGGGAACACTGAAGCTTTCTTT.

V gene TRBV6-5 combines with J gene TRBJ1-2; D remains ambiguous. CDR1 MNHEY and CDR2 SVGAGI come from the germline V gene. The CDR3 contains 15 residues. V shed 0 bases and J shed 2 bases, with 10 bases lying between them. The CDR3 is CASSYSLGGNYGYTF. The CDR3 DNA is TGTGCCAGCAGTTACTCGTTGGGCGGCAACTATGGCTACACCTTC.

The CDR3 DNA reads TGTGCCAGCAGCAAATTAGTCCTAAGGGGCACAGATACGCAGTATTTT. This gives the protein CASSKLVLRGTDTQYF. The V gene is TRBV21-1, the J gene TRBJ2-3. TRBV21-1 is described as a pseudogene. This CDR3 region has 16 residues.

This sequence joins TRBV19 and TRBJ1-2; maybe TRBD1 (5 bases). Germline V gene lookup returns CDR1 LNHDA and CDR2 SQIVND (reference sequence). This CDR3 contains 14 residues. V was shortened by 2 bases and J by 6 bases, with 13 bases between the two germline ends. CDR3 protein: CASSIRARVDGYTF. The CDR3 region has the DNA TGTGCCAGTAGTATACGGGCCAGGGTGGATGGCTACACCTTC.

Turning to this clone: The junction does not match germline at one end; this may be a read error. The chain has TRBV3-1 (or the pseudogene TRBV3-2) and TRBJ2-5; no clear D gene. CDR1 LGHDT and CDR2 YNNKEL come from the germline V gene (reference sequence). The CDR3 extends over 10 amino acids. The CDR3 loop is CASSQGTQYF. The DNA for the CDR3 is TGTGCCAGCAGCCAAGGGACCCAGTACTTC.

This clone was counted many times. The genes are TRBV7-3 and TRBJ1-2, with D perhaps TRBD1 (6 bases). V lost 4 bases and J lost 4, with 10 bases in between. The CDR3 length is 13 residues. In germline, CDR1 is SGHTA, CDR2 FQGTGA. This CDR3 reads CASSSDRFYGYTF. In DNA form, the CDR3 reads TGTGCCAGCAGCTCGGACAGATTCTATGGCTACACCTTC.

This clone was seen just once. V gene TRBV6-5 combines with J gene TRBJ1-4; a weak D match, TRBD1 (5 bases). The V gene's germline CDR1 is MNHEY and CDR2 SVGAGI. CDR3 length: 15 amino acids. V lost 4 bases, J lost 4 bases, and 13 bases lay in between. The CDR3 protein is CASSLGPGLNEKLFF. The CDR3, as DNA: TGTGCCAGCAGTTTAGGCCCGGGGCTTAATGAAAAACTGTTTTTT.

The chain recombines TRBV11-2 with TRBJ2-7; no definite D call. V lost 1 base and J lost 2, with 6 bases in between. The length of the CDR3 is 13 residues. Germline V lookup: CDR1 SGHAT, CDR2 FQNNGV. CDR3 residues: CASSLAETYEQYF. The CDR3 nucleotides are TGTGCCAGCAGCTTAGCGGAGACCTACGAGCAGTACTTC.

This chain connects TRBV7-3 to TRBJ2-7; TRBD2 matches at 8 bases. CDR3 length: 15 residues. The junction had 7 bases not matched to a gene; V was cut back by 2 bases and J by 4 bases. Germline V gene data show CDR1 as SGHTA and CDR2 as FQGTGA. The CDR3 sequence is CASSLEGGGPYEQYF. The CDR3 DNA reads as TGTGCCAGCAGCTTAGAGGGCGGGGGGCCGTACGAGCAGTACTTC.

V is TRBV7-6 and J is TRBJ2-7; maybe TRBD2 (6 bases). CDR1 is SGHVS and CDR2 is FNYEAQ in the germline V gene. The CDR3 loop spans 16 amino acids. V lost 1 base, J lost 2 bases, and 15 bases lay in between. The DNA of the CDR3 is TGTGCCAGCAGCTTAGATTCCGGCGGGGAGACCTACGAGCAGTACTTC. Protein: CASSLDSGGETYEQYF.

In this sample, this clone turned up a few times. Other nucleotide sequences from this sample produce the same CDR3. This chain joins TRBV12-3 or TRBV12-4 and TRBJ2-7; D unresolved. Trimming removed 3 bases from V and 3 bases from J, with 3 bases in between. This CDR3 is 11 amino acids long. This CDR3 reads CASSFGYEQYF. In nucleotides, the CDR3 is TGTGCCAGCAGTTTCGGCTACGAGCAGTACTTC.

This sequence joins TRBV14 and TRBJ2-2, with TRBD1 matching 7 bases. V was clipped by 7 bases and J by 1 base; unmatched bases: 3. This CDR3 has 14 residues. The germline V gene encodes CDR1 SGHDN and CDR2 FVKESK. The CDR3 DNA reads TGTGCCAGCACTCCAGGGGGGAACACCGGGGAGCTGTTTTTT. Amino acid sequence: CASTPGGNTGELFF. Based on the CDR3 plus reference TRBV14 and TRBJ2-2, the full variable domain is EAGVTQFPSHSVIEKGQTVTLRCDPISGHDNLYWYRRVMGKEIKFLLHFVKESKQDESGMPNNRFLAERTGGTYSTLKVQPAELEDSGVYFCASTPGGNTGELFFGEGSRLTVL.

The CDR3, as DNA: TGTGCCAGTAGTTTCGGGACAATAGATACGCAGTATTTT. Translation gives CASSFGTIDTQYF. The chain employs TRBV19 and TRBJ2-3, with D possibly matching TRBD1 (6 bases). The CDR3 runs to 13 residues. CDR1 and CDR2 from the germline V gene are LNHDA and SQIVND (reference sequence). V lost 5 bases, J lost 5 bases, and 11 bases lay in between.

This chain links TRBV5-1 with TRBJ2-3, with D tentatively TRBD2 (5 bases). The CDR3 is 15 residues long. Germline V CDR1 and CDR2: SGHRS, YFSETQ. V lost 4 bases to trimming and J lost 4 bases, with 16 bases between them. Written as DNA, the CDR3 is TGCGCCAGCAGCGTCGGATTTAGCGCCGCAGATACGCAGTATTTT. Encoded protein: CASSVGFSAADTQYF.

The rearrangement links TRBV6-1 to TRBJ2-3; maybe TRBD2 (7 bases). From germline, CDR1 is MNHNS and CDR2 SASEGT. The CDR3 spans 16 residues. The V end lost 4 bases, the J end lost 2 bases, and 16 bases lay between the germline ends. For the CDR3, the DNA is TGTGCCAGCAGTGGGGTCCGGGGGGCGCCCACAGATACGCAGTATTTT. Translation: CASSGVRGAPTDTQYF.

This clone was picked up a small number of times. The rearrangement links TRBV10-2 to TRBJ1-6, with 9 positions matching TRBD1. This CDR3 has 15 residues. Germline V gene sequence: CDR1 WSHSY, CDR2 SAAADI. V was pared by 4 bases and J by 5 bases, with 3 bases of the junction left unmatched. Written as DNA, the CDR3 is TGCGCCAGCAGTGTACAGGGGGCGAATAATTCACCCCTCCACTTT. Amino acids: CASSVQGANNSPLHF.